One sample yielded the 5 T cell receptor beta chains listed below, sequenced in a study. TCRdb passed the reads through MiXCR, listing each CDR3 protein once. The table records 5,800 or so distinct CDR3 sequences, 9.5% of them present only once. Sequenced: CD4+ T cells from synovial fluid. Source of these receptors: a human donor with rheumatoid arthritis.

This clonotype has at least ten counts. V usage is TRBV20-1 and J usage is TRBJ2-7, with 11 bases fitting TRBD2. The CDR3 is made up of 11 amino acids. Per germline, CDR1 DFQATT and CDR2 SNEGSKA (reference sequence). J lost 13 bases, V lost 7 bases, and 9 bases had no gene match. The CDR3 loop reads CSVRTSGLFYF. The CDR3 DNA is TGCAGTGTTCGGACTAGCGGGCTATTCTACTTC.

This clonotype has at least ten counts. The chain uses TRBV10-1 and TRBJ2-7; D gene uncertain. Germline CDR1 and CDR2: WNHNN and SYGVQD (reference sequence). Deletions cut 3 bases from V and 1 base from J, with 10 bases between. This CDR3 has 14 amino acids. CDR3 nucleotides: TGCGCCAGCAGTGAATCGTCAACGTCCTACGAGCAGTACTTC. Amino acid sequence: CASSESSTSYEQYF.

By frequency in the sample, this clonotype is medium-sized (0.01 to 0.1%). The rearrangement uses TRBV4-1 and TRBJ2-2; tentatively, D is TRBD2 (6 bases). Germline V gives CDR1 MGHRA, CDR2 YSYEKL. The V and J ends lost 0 bases and 7 bases respectively, with 21 bases between them. This CDR3 region has 18 residues. CDR3 sequence reads: CASSQDRGSGPRGGELFF. CDR3 DNA sequence: TGCGCCAGCAGCCAAGATCGGGGTAGCGGACCTCGGGGCGGGGAGCTGTTTTTT.

The table lists this clonotype with many counts. The gene calls are TRBV12-3 or TRBV12-4 and TRBJ2-2; 13 nucleotides align to TRBD2. The CDR3 totals 16 residues. V was pared by 1 base and J by 6 bases, with 2 bases of the junction left unmatched. The CDR3 coding sequence is TGTGCCAGCAGTTTAGTACTAGCGGGAGGGCCCGGGGAGCTGTTTTTT. Its translation: CASSLVLAGGPGELFF.

This clonotype was found many times. The chain joins TRBV24-1 to TRBJ2-5; D is ambiguous. CDR1 and CDR2 (germline): KGHDR, SFDVKD. V was pared by 7 bases and J by 0 bases, with 8 bases between. This CDR3 is 13 amino acids long. CDR3 sequence (DNA): TGTGCCACCAGACGGGCCAACCAAGAGACCCAGTACTTC. This translates into CATRRANQETQYF.